This T cell receptor beta chain was sequenced in a study of shared clonotypes between healthy human individuals. Findings of the study overall: Only blood samples were collected, and tissue repertoires likely differ. Sequencing of the sorted subsets was shown by rarefaction to be incomplete despite large depth. Estimated richness was generally greater in naive than memory subsets.

Regarding this clone: Its cognate antigen is unknown.

Losses at the gene ends were 1 base for V and 2 bases for J; bases not matched to a gene: 5. Germline CDR1 and CDR2: SGHRS and YFSETQ. The length of the CDR3 is 16 residues. Sequencing was performed with immunoSEQ multiplex PCR; in TCRdb, only in-frame clones are kept and a portion is missing. The table shows roughly 1,600,000 clones, with roughly 98.5% occurring only once. The CD4+ fraction was divided into a CD45RA+ naive subset and a CD45RA-negative memory subset. The rearrangement links TRBV5-1 to TRBJ2-1; 8 nucleotides align to TRBD2. The receptor was isolated from a man between 25 and 39 years old in good health. Specimen: naive CD4+ T cells sorted from blood. Subset described: CD45RA+ positively selected. CDR3 nucleotides: TGCGCCAGCAGCTTGAGCTGGCGGGAGGCCTACAATGAGCAGTTCTTC. Translating gives CASSLSWREAYNEQFF. The full variable domain, its missing parts supplied by reference TRBV5-1 and TRBJ2-1, is KAGVTQTPRYLIKTRGQQVTLSCSPISGHRSVSWYQQTPGQGLQFLFEYFSETQRNKGNFPGRFSGRQFSNSRSEMNVSTLELGDSALYLCASSLSWREAYNEQFFGPGTRLTVL.